Sequencing of this T cell receptor (beta chain) was carried out in a study of T cell changes during pregnancy in multiple sclerosis. Here immunoSEQ multiplex PCR was the method, and the copy in TCRdb shows in-frame clones only, minus some. The sample contains 95,000 to 100,000 clones, approximately 92% of which appear only once. Trimming took 7 bases from V and 7 from J, leaving 13 bases between them. Germline values: CDR1 MNHEY, CDR2 SVGAGI. The CDR3 runs to 13 residues. The source of this sequence is a female donor with multiple sclerosis, enrolled in a pregnancy study. The material sequenced was peripheral blood, taken in the second trimester of pregnancy. This chain connects TRBV6-5 to TRBJ1-4; TRBD1 might be the D (6 bases). In DNA form, the CDR3 reads TGTGCCAGCACCACAGGGTATGGTGAAAAACTGTTTTTT. Its translation is CASTTGYGEKLFF.